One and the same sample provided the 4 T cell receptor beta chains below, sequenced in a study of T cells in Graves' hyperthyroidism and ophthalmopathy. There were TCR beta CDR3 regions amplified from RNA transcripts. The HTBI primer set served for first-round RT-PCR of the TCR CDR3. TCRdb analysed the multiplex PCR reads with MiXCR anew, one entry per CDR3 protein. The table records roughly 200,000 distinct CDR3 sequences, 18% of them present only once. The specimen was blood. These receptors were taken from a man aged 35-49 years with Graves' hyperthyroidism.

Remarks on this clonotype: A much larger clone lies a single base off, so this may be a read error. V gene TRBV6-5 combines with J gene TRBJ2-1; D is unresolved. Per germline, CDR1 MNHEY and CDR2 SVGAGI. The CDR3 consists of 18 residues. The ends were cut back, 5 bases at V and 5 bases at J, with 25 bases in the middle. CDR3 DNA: TGTGCCAGCAGTCACCAGCCCTCATATAGCAGGAGAGACAATGAGCAGTTCTTC. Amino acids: CASSHQPSYSRRDNEQFF.

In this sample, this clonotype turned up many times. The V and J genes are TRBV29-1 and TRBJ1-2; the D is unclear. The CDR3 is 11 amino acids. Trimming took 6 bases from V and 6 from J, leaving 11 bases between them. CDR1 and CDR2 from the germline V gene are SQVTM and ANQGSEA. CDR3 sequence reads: CSVYRTDGYTF. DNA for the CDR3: TGCAGCGTATACCGGACGGATGGCTACACCTTC.

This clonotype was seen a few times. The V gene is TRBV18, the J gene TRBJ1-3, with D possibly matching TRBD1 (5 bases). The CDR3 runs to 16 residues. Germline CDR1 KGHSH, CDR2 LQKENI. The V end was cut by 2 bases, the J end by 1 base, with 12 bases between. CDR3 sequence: CASSPNPGTSGNTIYF. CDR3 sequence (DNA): TGTGCCAGCTCACCAAACCCGGGGACTTCTGGAAACACCATATATTTT.

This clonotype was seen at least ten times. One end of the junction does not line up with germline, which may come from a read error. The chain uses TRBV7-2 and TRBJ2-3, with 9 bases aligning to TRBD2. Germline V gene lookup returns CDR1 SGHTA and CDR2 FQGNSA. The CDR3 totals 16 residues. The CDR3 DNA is TGTGTCAGCAGCTCAAGGGCGGGGGGGCTGTCAGATACGCAGTATTTT. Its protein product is CVSSSRAGGLSDTQYF.